This record concerns one TCR beta chain sequence. This sample was included in a study of blood T cell repertoires in COVID-19. Recruitment covered fewer than 25 US areas and drew participants whose ages spanned about 18 to 95 years. Participants were placed into cohorts based on the clinical history they reported. Using immunoSEQ multiplex PCR, the repertoire was profiled, and TCRdb retains in-frame clones only, with some absent. The data contain about 280,000 clones, 90% of them seen just once; the ten biggest clones take up 1.5% to 2%. The J segment lost 6 bases and the V segment lost 1 base, leaving 9 bases of the junction unmatched. The germline V gene encodes CDR1 MGHRA and CDR2 YSYEKL. This CDR3 comprises 17 residues.

Sequencing used PBMCs or T cells enriched from blood (not recorded which). This receptor was obtained from a woman aged 18-29 years with acute COVID-19. V gene TRBV4-1 combines with J gene TRBJ2-1; 10 bases agree with TRBD2. The CDR3, as DNA: TGCGCCAGCAGCCAAGTACTAGCGGGGTTTGGGGTCAATGAGCAGTTCTTC. This sequence encodes CASSQVLAGFGVNEQFF.